The 2 T cell receptor beta chains given below trace back to one sample, sequenced in a study of T cell responses to AZD1222 COVID-19 vaccine. The method was immunoSEQ multiplex PCR; TCRdb's version includes in-frame clones alone and lacks a portion of them. Altogether about 160,000 clones are present, 92% being singletons, with the ten largest covering approximately 0.98%. The source was peripheral blood, collected 28 days after the second AZD1222 dose. Receptors originate from an adult who received the AZD1222 COVID-19 vaccine.

The chain has TRBV3-1 (or the pseudogene TRBV3-2) and TRBJ1-1; 8 positions match TRBD1. This CDR3 has 14 amino acids. Germline V gene data show CDR1 as LGHDT and CDR2 as YNNKEL (reference sequence). Trimming at V came to 4 bases and at J to 10 bases, leaving 11 bases not matched to a gene. This CDR3 is CASSPLADRVGAFF. DNA for the CDR3: TGTGCCAGCAGCCCGTTAGCGGACAGGGTGGGAGCTTTCTTT.

The chain recombines TRBV7-2 with TRBJ2-2; no reliable D call. The CDR3 consists of 13 residues. V lost 1 base and J 3 bases, leaving 3 bases between the germline ends. Germline loops: CDR1 SGHTA, CDR2 FQGNSA. As DNA, the CDR3 is TGTGCCAGCAGCTTAGGGTACACCGGGGAGCTGTTTTTT. Its protein is CASSLGYTGELFF.